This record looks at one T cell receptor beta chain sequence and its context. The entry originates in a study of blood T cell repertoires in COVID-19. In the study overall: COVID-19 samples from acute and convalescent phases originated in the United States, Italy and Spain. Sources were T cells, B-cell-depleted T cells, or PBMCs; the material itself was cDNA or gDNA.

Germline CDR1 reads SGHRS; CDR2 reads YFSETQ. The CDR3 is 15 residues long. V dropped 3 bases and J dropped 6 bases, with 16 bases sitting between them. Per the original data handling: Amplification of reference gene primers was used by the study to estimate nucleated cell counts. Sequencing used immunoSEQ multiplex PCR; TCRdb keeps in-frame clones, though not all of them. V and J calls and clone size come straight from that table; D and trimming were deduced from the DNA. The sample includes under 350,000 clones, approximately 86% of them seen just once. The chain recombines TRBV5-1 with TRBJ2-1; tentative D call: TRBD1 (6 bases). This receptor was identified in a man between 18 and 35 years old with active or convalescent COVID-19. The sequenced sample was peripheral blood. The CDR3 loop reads CASSWGQARPNEQFF. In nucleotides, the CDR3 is TGCGCCAGCAGCTGGGGACAAGCCCGGCCCAATGAGCAGTTCTTC.